These 12 T cell receptor beta chains came from one sample sequenced in a study of graft-versus-host responses after intestinal transplantation. Measured with immunoSEQ multiplex PCR; TCRdb has only the in-frame clones, and not every one. This sample carries approximately 58,000 clones, 91% of them seen once, and the ten largest clones take 2.5% to 3%. The source material was PBMCs, sampled roughly 120 days after intestinal transplantation. The receptors were sampled from a human patient who received an intestinal transplant, so some T cells may come from the graft donor.

Notes on this clone: Other DNA sequences of this sample code for an identical CDR3. CDR3 in DNA: TGTGCCAGCAGCACTGGTGCGGATGTGGGCACAGATACGCAGTATTTT. It translates to CASSTGADVGTDTQYF. The chain joins TRBV5-6 to TRBJ2-3; D not resolved. Germline-derived CDR1 and CDR2 are SGHDT and YYEEEE. The CDR3 consists of 16 residues. V was pared by 4 bases and J by 1 base, with 16 bases between.

The CDR3 spells CATSRVGGSYEQYF. The CDR3 nucleotides read TGTGCCACCAGCAGAGTTGGGGGGTCCTACGAGCAGTACTTC. V is TRBV15 and J is TRBJ2-7, with D maybe TRBD2 (6 bases). The CDR3 is 14 residues long. Germline loops: CDR1 LNHNV, CDR2 YYDKDF (reference sequence). V was pared by 1 base and J by 1 base, with 8 bases between.

The J gene is TRBJ2-5, the V gene TRBV9; 8 bases line up with TRBD2. In germline, CDR1 is SGDLS, CDR2 YYNGEE. The CDR3 spans 16 residues. J gave up 9 bases and V 4 bases, and 17 bases lay outside the gene matches. The CDR3 loop reads CASSQEEGGGRSPQYF. CDR3 nucleotide sequence: TGTGCCAGCAGCCAAGAAGAGGGGGGCGGGAGGAGCCCCCAGTACTTC.

The V and J genes are TRBV5-6 and TRBJ1-5; a possible D gene is TRBD1 (5 bases). Germline lookup yields CDR1 SGHDT and CDR2 YYEEEE. V lost 2 bases and J 6 bases, leaving 12 bases between the germline ends. The CDR3 length is 14 residues. The CDR3 nucleotides read TGTGCCAGCAGCTTCGGCACAGGATTTCAGCCCCAGCATTTT. Protein: CASSFGTGFQPQHF. Full variable domain (missing parts from reference TRBV5-6 and TRBJ1-5): DAGVTQSPTHLIKTRGQQVTLRCSPKSGHDTVSWYQQALGQGPQFIFQYYEEEERQRGNFPDRFSGHQFPNYSSELNVNALLLGDSALYLCASSFGTGFQPQHFGDGTRLSIL.

A single count supports this clone. The chain employs TRBV7-8 and TRBJ2-7; 11 nucleotides match TRBD2. From germline, CDR1 is SGHVS and CDR2 FQNEAQ. The CDR3 spans 16 residues. V dropped 5 bases and J dropped 2; count of bases not matched to a gene: 8. CDR3 nucleotides: TGTGCCAGCAGCGGGCGGACTAGCGGGTCAGCCTACGAGCAGTACTTC. Translated, it gives CASSGRTSGSAYEQYF.

The chain combines TRBV7-2 with TRBJ2-7, with D maybe TRBD2 (7 bases). V lost 5 bases to trimming and J lost 2 bases, with 16 bases between them. The CDR3 runs to 15 residues. The germline V gene encodes CDR1 SGHTA and CDR2 FQGNSA. CDR3 sequence reads: CASSLGRGPTYEQYF. The CDR3 DNA sequence: TGTGCCAGCAGCCTGGGGCGGGGGCCAACCTACGAGCAGTACTTC.

The V and J genes are TRBV30 and TRBJ1-2; D is undetermined. The length of the CDR3 is 13 residues. V lost 0 bases to trimming and J lost 0 bases, with 5 bases between them. The germline gives CDR1 GTSNPN, CDR2 SVGIG (reference sequence). CDR3 residues: CAWSVSSNYGYTF. In nucleotides, the CDR3 is TGTGCCTGGAGTGTGAGCTCTAACTATGGCTACACCTTC. The full variable domain, its missing parts supplied by reference TRBV30 and TRBJ1-2, is SQTIHQWPATLVQPVGSPLSLECTVEGTSNPNLYWYRQAAGRGLQLLFYSVGIGQISSEVPQNLSASRPQDRQFILSSKKLLLSDSGFYLCAWSVSSNYGYTFGSGTRLTVV.

V gene TRBV5-1 combines with J gene TRBJ2-1; possibly TRBD1 for D (5 bases). From germline, CDR1 is SGHRS and CDR2 YFSETQ. Trimming stripped 0 bases from V and 0 bases from J, with 16 bases between. The CDR3 has 18 amino acids. The CDR3 region is CASSLVFNRQYSYNEQFF. CDR3 nucleotides: TGCGCCAGCAGCTTGGTGTTCAACCGACAGTACTCCTACAATGAGCAGTTCTTC.

The rearrangement joins TRBV5-8 to TRBJ2-7, with 7 bases aligning to TRBD1. The V segment lost 3 bases and the J segment 3 bases; nucleotides outside the gene matches: 6. From germline, CDR1 is SGHTS and CDR2 YDEGEE. The CDR3 is 14 residues long. The DNA of the CDR3 is TGTGCCAGCAGCTCCCCCCCAGGGGGCTACGAGCAGTACTTC. As protein: CASSSPPGGYEQYF. Looking up the rest from reference TRBV5-8 and TRBJ2-7 gives the full variable domain: EAGVTQSPTHLIKTRGQQATLRCSPISGHTSVYWYQQALGLGLQFLLWYDEGEERNRGNFPPRFSGRQFPNYSSELNVNALELEDSALYLCASSSPPGGYEQYFGPGTRLTVT.

This clone was seen only a few times. This chain joins TRBV29-1 and TRBJ2-3; D may be TRBD1 (6 bases). Germline CDR1 and CDR2: SQVTM and ANQGSEA. V was trimmed by 5 bases and J by 3 bases, leaving 21 bases between them. The CDR3 length is 16 residues. This chain's CDR3 is CSVRGVQGFGTDTQYF. The CDR3 region has the DNA TGCAGCGTTAGAGGGGTCCAGGGGTTCGGAACAGATACGCAGTATTTT.

J is TRBJ1-1 and V is TRBV5-6; D is possibly TRBD1 (5 bases). This CDR3 is 14 amino acids long. With 2 bases removed from V and 0 bases from J, the gap between germline ends came to 8 bases. In germline, CDR1 is SGHDT, CDR2 YYEEEE. The CDR3 reads CASSFGTMNTEAFF. The CDR3 region has the DNA TGTGCCAGCAGCTTCGGGACCATGAACACTGAAGCTTTCTTT.

The chain employs TRBV4-1 and TRBJ2-2; either TRBD1 or TRBD2 may fit D (5 bases each). The CDR3 spans 15 residues. Trimming shortened V by 3 bases and J by 5 bases, and 13 bases separated the two germline ends. From germline, CDR1 is MGHRA and CDR2 YSYEKL. The CDR3 region is CASSHWTWGTGELFF. CDR3 coding DNA: TGCGCCAGCAGCCACTGGACTTGGGGGACCGGGGAGCTGTTTTTT.